This TCR beta chain was sequenced during a study of early T cells in non-severe SARS-CoV-2 infection. Study-wide points: Matches to VDJdb favored anti-spike CD8 responses and missed private and CD4 specificities.

The CDR3 extends over 15 amino acids. After removal of 5 bases from V and 6 bases from J, the junction contained 8 bases not matched to a gene. CDR1 and CDR2 from the germline V gene are SGHAT and FQNNGV. The protocol attached unique molecular identifiers to individual cDNA molecules. TCRdb passed the 5' RACE reads through MiXCR, listing each CDR3 protein once. Among some 80,000 distinct CDR3 sequences listed, about an eighth were seen once. In this sample, this clonotype turned up many times. Its antigen is currently unknown. Source material: whole blood. The rearrangement uses TRBV11-2 and TRBJ2-1; 9 bases are a match to TRBD2. This clonotype originated in an adult who was a healthcare worker with PCR-confirmed SARS-CoV-2 infection or an uninfected control (not recorded which). The CDR3 DNA follows: TGTGCCAGCAGCCCAAATGGCGGGGGGGCCAATGAGCAGTTCTTC. This translates into CASSPNGGGANEQFF.